The source of this TCR beta chain is a study of shared clonotypes between healthy human individuals. Here immunoSEQ multiplex PCR was the method, and the copy in TCRdb shows in-frame clones only, minus some. The data show almost 750,000 clones, just under 75% seen once. The CDR3 is made up of 16 amino acids. Germline CDR1 reads MNHNS; CDR2 reads SASEGT. V lost 0 bases and J 0 bases, leaving 9 bases between the germline ends. A split of CD4+ cells into CD45RA+ naive and CD45RA-negative memory subsets was performed. The specimen sequenced was memory CD4+ T cells sorted from blood. Subset in this sample: CD45RA-negative fraction. The receptor's source is a young woman in good health. The chain employs TRBV6-1 and TRBJ1-5; no clear D gene. CDR3 protein: CASSEARGPSNQPQHF. Written as DNA, the CDR3 is TGTGCCAGCAGTGAAGCGCGAGGCCCTAGCAATCAGCCCCAGCATTTT.